This TCR beta chain came from a study of blood T cell repertoires in COVID-19. Study details: Acute and convalescent COVID-19 specimens originated in the United States, Italy and Spain.

Here immunoSEQ multiplex PCR was the method, and the copy in TCRdb shows in-frame clones only, minus some. The data contain 80,000 or so clones, approximately 85% of them singletons. Germline V CDR1 and CDR2: MDHEN, SYDVKM. The CDR3 contains 15 residues. V lost 6 bases to trimming and J lost 4 bases; unmatched junction nucleotides: 10. Specimen: peripheral blood. The receptor was derived from a man between 45 and 60 years old with COVID-19, enrolled during active disease. The chain carries TRBV28 and TRBJ2-7; the match to TRBD1 covers 9 bases. This chain's CDR3 is CASRPRDRVSYEQYF. The CDR3 coding sequence is TGTGCCAGCAGGCCCAGGGACAGGGTGAGTTACGAGCAGTACTTC. The full variable domain, rest sourced from reference TRBV28 and TRBJ2-7, is DVKVTQSSRYLVKRTGEKVFLECVQDMDHENMFWYRQDPGLGLRLIYFSYDVKMKEKGDIPEGYSVSREKKERFSLILESASTNQTSMYLCASRPRDRVSYEQYFGPGTRLTVT.